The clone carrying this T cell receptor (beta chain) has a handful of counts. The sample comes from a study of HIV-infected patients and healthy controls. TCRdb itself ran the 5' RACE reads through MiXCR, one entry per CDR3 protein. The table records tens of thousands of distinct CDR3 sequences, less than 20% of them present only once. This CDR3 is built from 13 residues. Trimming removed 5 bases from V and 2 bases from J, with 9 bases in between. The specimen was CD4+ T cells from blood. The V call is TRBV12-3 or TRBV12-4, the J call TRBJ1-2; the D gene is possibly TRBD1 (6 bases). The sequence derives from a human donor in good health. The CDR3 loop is CASSGRGNYGYTF. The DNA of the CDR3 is TGTGCCAGCAGTGGCAGGGGCAACTATGGCTACACCTTC.